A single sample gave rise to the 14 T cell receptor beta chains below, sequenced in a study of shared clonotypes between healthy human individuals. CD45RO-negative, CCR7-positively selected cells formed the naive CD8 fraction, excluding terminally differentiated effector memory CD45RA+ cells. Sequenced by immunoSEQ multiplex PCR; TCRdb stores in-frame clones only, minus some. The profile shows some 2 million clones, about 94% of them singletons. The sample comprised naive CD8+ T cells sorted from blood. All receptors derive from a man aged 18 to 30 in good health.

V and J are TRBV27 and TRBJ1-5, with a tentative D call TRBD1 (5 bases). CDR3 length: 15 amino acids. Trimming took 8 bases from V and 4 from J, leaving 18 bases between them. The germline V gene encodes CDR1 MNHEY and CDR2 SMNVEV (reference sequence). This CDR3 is CASSSLAGLNQPQHF. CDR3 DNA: TGTGCCAGCTCTAGCTTGGCAGGGTTAAATCAGCCCCAGCATTTT.

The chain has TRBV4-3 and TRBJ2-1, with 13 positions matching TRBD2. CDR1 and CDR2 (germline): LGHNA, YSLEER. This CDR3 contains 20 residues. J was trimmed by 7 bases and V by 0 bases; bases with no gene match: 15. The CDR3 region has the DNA TGCGCCAGCAGCCAAGAAGGCGGCCGGCAGGGACTAGCGGGAAGGAATGAGCAGTTCTTC. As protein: CASSQEGGRQGLAGRNEQFF.

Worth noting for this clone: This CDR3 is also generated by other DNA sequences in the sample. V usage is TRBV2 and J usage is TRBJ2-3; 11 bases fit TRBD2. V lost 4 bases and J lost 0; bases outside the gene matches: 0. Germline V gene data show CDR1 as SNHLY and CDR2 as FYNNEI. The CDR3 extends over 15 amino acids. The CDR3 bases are TGTGCCAGCAGTGGGACTAGCGGGAGCACAGATACGCAGTATTTT. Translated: CASSGTSGSTDTQYF. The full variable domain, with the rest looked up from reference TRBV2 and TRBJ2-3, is EPEVTQTPSHQVTQMGQEVILRCVPISNHLYFYWYRQILGQKVEFLVSFYNNEISEKSEIFDDQFSVERPDGSNFTLKIRSTKLEDSAMYFCASSGTSGSTDTQYFGPGTRLTVL.

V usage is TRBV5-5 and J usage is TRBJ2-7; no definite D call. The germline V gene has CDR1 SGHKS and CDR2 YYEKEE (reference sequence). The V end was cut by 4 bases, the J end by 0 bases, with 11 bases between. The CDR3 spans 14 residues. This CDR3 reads CASSPDYGSYEQYF. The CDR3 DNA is TGTGCCAGCAGCCCGGATTACGGCTCCTACGAGCAGTACTTC.

CDR3 region: CASSLTVGETQYF. DNA for the CDR3: TGTGCCAGCAGCTTGACGGTAGGCGAGACCCAGTACTTC. This rearrangement joins TRBV7-9 to TRBJ2-5; D uncertain. The CDR3 contains 13 residues. Between the trimmed V and J ends, which lost 3 bases and 5 bases, there was a span of 10 bases. CDR1 SEHNR and CDR2 FQNEAQ come from the germline V gene (reference sequence).

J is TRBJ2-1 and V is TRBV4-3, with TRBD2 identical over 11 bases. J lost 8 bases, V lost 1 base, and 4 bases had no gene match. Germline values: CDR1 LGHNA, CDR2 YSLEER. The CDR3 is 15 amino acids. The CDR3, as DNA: TGCGCCAGCAGCCAAGTACTAGCGGGAGAGGATGAGCAGTTCTTC. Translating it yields CASSQVLAGEDEQFF.

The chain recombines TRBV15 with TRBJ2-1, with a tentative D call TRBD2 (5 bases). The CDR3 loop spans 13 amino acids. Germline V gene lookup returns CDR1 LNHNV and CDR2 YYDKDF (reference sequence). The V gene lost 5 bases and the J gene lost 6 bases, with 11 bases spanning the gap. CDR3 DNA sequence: TGTGCCACCAGCGTTACCGCGGGCAATGAGCAGTTCTTC. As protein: CATSVTAGNEQFF.

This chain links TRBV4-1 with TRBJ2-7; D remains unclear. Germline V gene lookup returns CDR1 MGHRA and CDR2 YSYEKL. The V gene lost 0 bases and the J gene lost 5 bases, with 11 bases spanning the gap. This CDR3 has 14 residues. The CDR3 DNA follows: TGCGCCAGCAGCCAAGAAAGGCTCAGAAACGAGCAGTACTTC. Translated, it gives CASSQERLRNEQYF.

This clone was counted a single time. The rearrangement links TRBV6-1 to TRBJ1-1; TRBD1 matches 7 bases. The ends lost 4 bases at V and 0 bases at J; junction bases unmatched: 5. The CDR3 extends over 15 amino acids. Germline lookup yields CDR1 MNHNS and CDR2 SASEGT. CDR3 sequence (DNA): TGTGCCAGCAGTGCGTACAGGGGTGTGAACACTGAAGCTTTCTTT. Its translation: CASSAYRGVNTEAFF.

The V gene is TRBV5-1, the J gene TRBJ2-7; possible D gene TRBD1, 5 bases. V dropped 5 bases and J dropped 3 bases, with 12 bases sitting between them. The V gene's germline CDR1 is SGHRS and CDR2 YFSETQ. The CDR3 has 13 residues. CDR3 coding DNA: TGCGCCAGCAGTTGGGGCACTAACTACGAGCAGTACTTC. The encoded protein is CASSWGTNYEQYF.

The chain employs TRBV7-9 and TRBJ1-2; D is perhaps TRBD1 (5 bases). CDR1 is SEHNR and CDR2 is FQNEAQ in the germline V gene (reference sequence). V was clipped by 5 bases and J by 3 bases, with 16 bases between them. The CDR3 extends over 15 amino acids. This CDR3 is CASSPPPRDYYGYTF. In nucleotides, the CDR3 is TGTGCCAGCAGCCCCCCTCCCAGGGACTACTATGGCTACACCTTC.

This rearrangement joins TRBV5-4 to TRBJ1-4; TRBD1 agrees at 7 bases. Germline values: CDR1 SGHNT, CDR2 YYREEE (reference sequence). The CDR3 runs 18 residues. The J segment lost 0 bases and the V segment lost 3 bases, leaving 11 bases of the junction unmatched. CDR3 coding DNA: TGTGCCAGCAGCTCAAGACAGGGCGAAAGGGCAACTAATGAAAAACTGTTTTTT. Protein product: CASSSRQGERATNEKLFF.

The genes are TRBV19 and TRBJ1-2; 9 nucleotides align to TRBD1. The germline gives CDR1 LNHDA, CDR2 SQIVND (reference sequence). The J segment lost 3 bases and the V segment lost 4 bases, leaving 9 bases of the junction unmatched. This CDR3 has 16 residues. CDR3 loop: CASSNPGTGTHYGYTF. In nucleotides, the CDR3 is TGTGCCAGTAGTAACCCCGGGACAGGGACTCACTATGGCTACACCTTC.

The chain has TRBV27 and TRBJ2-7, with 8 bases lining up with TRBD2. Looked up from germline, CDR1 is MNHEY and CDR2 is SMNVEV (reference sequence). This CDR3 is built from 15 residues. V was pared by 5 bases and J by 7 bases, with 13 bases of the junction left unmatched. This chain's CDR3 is CASSLAGGQFREQYF. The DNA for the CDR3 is TGTGCCAGCAGTCTCGCGGGGGGACAATTCCGAGAGCAGTACTTC.